The 27 T cell receptor beta chains below come from one sample, sequenced in a study of monozygotic twins with inflammatory bowel disease. Using the 5' RACE reads, TCRdb records one entry per CDR3 protein without DNA. The listing records about 450,000 distinct CDR3 sequences. The sequenced sample consisted of blood. All receptors come from a human donor with ulcerative colitis or Crohn's disease, or a healthy co-twin of an affected twin (not recorded which).

The chain has TRBV4-1 and TRBJ2-1; TCRdb's D call, TRBD2, is unchecked because there is no DNA. The CDR3 has 14 amino acids. Germline V lookup: CDR1 MGHRA, CDR2 YSYEKL. The CDR3: CASSHTGTSGSQFF.

Here the CDR3 reads CSASDSSIGETQYF. The chain recombines TRBV20-1 with TRBJ2-5. Germline loops: CDR1 DFQATT, CDR2 SNEGSKA (reference sequence). This CDR3 is 14 amino acids long.

The V call is TRBV4-1, the J call TRBJ1-5; there is no DNA to check the TCRdb D call of TRBD1. This CDR3 has 15 amino acids. Germline V gene data show CDR1 as MGHRA and CDR2 as YSYEKL. The CDR3 loop reads CASSQHGGSNQPQHF.

The V gene is TRBV5-5, the J gene TRBJ2-2; TCRdb returns TRBD2, unconfirmable since there is no DNA. Per the germline V gene, CDR1 is SGHKS and CDR2 is YYEKEE (reference sequence). The CDR3 is 17 residues long. CDR3 sequence reads: CASSLVAGVTLTGELFF.

V is TRBV5-1 and J is TRBJ1-2; the TCRdb D gene call, TRBD1, has no DNA to confirm it. This CDR3 is 16 amino acids long. Germline CDR1 reads SGHRS; CDR2 reads YFSETQ. This CDR3 reads CASSSKPGQSNYGYTF.

The chain has TRBV10-3 and TRBJ2-1; without DNA, the TCRdb call of TRBD2 cannot be checked. The V gene's germline CDR1 is ENHRY and CDR2 SYGVKD. The CDR3 has 15 residues. CDR3 in amino acids: CAISGGTSGYNEQFF.

The chain recombines TRBV28 with TRBJ1-1; TCRdb outputs TRBD1, but without DNA this stays unchecked. CDR3 length: 13 residues. CDR1 is MDHEN, CDR2 SYDVKM, per germline. The CDR3 spells CASRSRGNTEAFF.

The rearrangement links TRBV20-1 to TRBJ1-4. This CDR3 is 13 amino acids long. The germline V gene has CDR1 DFQATT and CDR2 SNEGSKA (reference sequence). The CDR3 reads CSARDATNEKLFF.

The chain recombines TRBV5-1 with TRBJ1-1; TCRdb designates TRBD1, a call that cannot be tested without DNA. CDR3 length: 14 residues. The germline V gene encodes CDR1 SGHRS and CDR2 YFSETQ. The CDR3 loop reads CASSLSGGTIEAFF.

The chain joins TRBV9 to TRBJ1-2. Germline loops: CDR1 SGDLS, CDR2 YYNGEE. The CDR3 length is 13 residues. CDR3 loop: CASSVDDLYGYTF.

The V and J genes are TRBV5-1 and TRBJ2-7; lacking DNA, the TRBD1 call made by TCRdb goes unchecked. The CDR3 has 14 amino acids. The germline V gene has CDR1 SGHRS and CDR2 YFSETQ. The CDR3 reads CASSLEGQDYEQYF.

This chain links TRBV2 with TRBJ2-3; the TRBD1 assignment by TCRdb is unverifiable without DNA. Germline loops: CDR1 SNHLY, CDR2 FYNNEI. This CDR3 spans 16 amino acids. CDR3 sequence: CASRTGQGTGTDTQYF.

This chain connects TRBV5-1 to TRBJ2-1; the TCRdb D gene call, TRBD1, has no DNA to confirm it. Germline CDR1 and CDR2: SGHRS and YFSETQ. This CDR3 region has 15 residues. This chain's CDR3 is CASNPLTGGADEQFF. The full variable domain, completed using reference TRBV5-1 and TRBJ2-1, is KAGVTQTPRYLIKTRGQQVTLSCSPISGHRSVSWYQQTPGQGLQFLFEYFSETQRNKGNFPGRFSGRQFSNSRSEMNVSTLELGDSALYLCASNPLTGGADEQFFGPGTRLTVL.

The chain links TRBV12-3 or TRBV12-4 to TRBJ2-3; TCRdb's D call, TRBD2, is unchecked because there is no DNA. The CDR3 is 15 amino acids. The CDR3 loop is CASSLVRGSGDTQYF.

The chain uses TRBV20-1 and TRBJ2-5. CDR3 size: 11 residues. Germline V gives CDR1 DFQATT, CDR2 SNEGSKA (reference sequence). The CDR3 here is CSASNGETQYF.

This CDR3 is CASSRGSNYNEQFF. The rearrangement joins TRBV5-1 to TRBJ2-1; the TCRdb call, TRBD1, lacks DNA for checking. The CDR3 covers 14 residues. Per germline, CDR1 SGHRS and CDR2 YFSETQ.

The rearrangement links TRBV4-3 to TRBJ2-7; with no DNA, the TCRdb D assignment of TRBD1 cannot be verified. The CDR3 is made up of 16 amino acids. Germline V gives CDR1 LGHNA, CDR2 YSLEER. The CDR3 reads CASSQGTGPVSYEQYF.

The chain has TRBV4-2 and TRBJ2-7; TCRdb gives TRBD2 as the D gene, but with no DNA this cannot be confirmed. The V gene's germline CDR1 is LGHNA and CDR2 YNFKEQ. The length of the CDR3 is 15 residues. This CDR3 reads CASSQDRSAGGPTYF.

V usage is TRBV12-3 or TRBV12-4 and J usage is TRBJ1-6. This CDR3 has 12 residues. The CDR3 is CASSFEGSPLHF.

The V gene is TRBV2, the J gene TRBJ1-1. The CDR3 runs 14 residues. Per germline, CDR1 SNHLY and CDR2 FYNNEI. CDR3 loop: CASSRGGPNTEAFF.

The chain joins TRBV7-6 to TRBJ1-5. Per the germline V gene, CDR1 is SGHVS and CDR2 is FNYEAQ. This CDR3 spans 17 amino acids. The CDR3 sequence: CASSEQPGGLGNQPQHF.

The chain joins TRBV5-1 to TRBJ2-5; without DNA, the TCRdb call of TRBD1 cannot be checked. Germline values: CDR1 SGHRS, CDR2 YFSETQ. This CDR3 is 13 amino acids long. The CDR3 sequence: CASSRTGSETQYF.

The gene calls are TRBV28 and TRBJ2-5; TCRdb's D gene call, TRBD2, goes unchecked for lack of DNA. Germline assignment: CDR1 MDHEN and CDR2 SYDVKM. There are 15 residues in the CDR3. The CDR3 reads CASRSAGAVGETQYF. Drawing the rest from reference TRBV28 and TRBJ2-5, the complete variable domain is DVKVTQSSRYLVKRTGEKVFLECVQDMDHENMFWYRQDPGLGLRLIYFSYDVKMKEKGDIPEGYSVSREKKERFSLILESASTNQTSMYLCASRSAGAVGETQYFGPGTRLLVL.

CDR3 in amino acids: CASSLGGLGNTGELFF. J is TRBJ2-2 and V is TRBV7-6; TCRdb names TRBD1, which stays unverified in the absence of DNA. CDR3 length: 16 residues. Germline lookup yields CDR1 SGHVS and CDR2 FNYEAQ. Full variable domain (rest looked up from reference TRBV7-6 and TRBJ2-2): GAGVSQSPRYKVTKRGQDVALRCDPISGHVSLYWYRQALGQGPEFLTYFNYEAQQDKSGLPNDRFSAERPEGSISTLTIQRTEQRDSAMYRCASSLGGLGNTGELFFGEGSRLTVL.

The chain couples TRBV12-3 or TRBV12-4 to TRBJ2-1; the D call of TRBD2 rests on TCRdb alone, since no DNA is present to check it. The CDR3 length is 13 residues. This chain's CDR3 is CASSPNSGGSQFF.

This sequence joins TRBV5-4 and TRBJ2-3; TCRdb lists TRBD2, though no DNA is available to test this call. The CDR3 has 14 amino acids. CDR1 is SGHNT, CDR2 YYREEE, per germline (reference sequence). CDR3 sequence reads: CASTGGPEPDTQYF.

The chain combines TRBV20-1 with TRBJ2-1; without DNA, the TCRdb call of TRBD1 cannot be checked. This CDR3 contains 13 residues. Per the germline V gene, CDR1 is DFQATT and CDR2 is SNEGSKA (reference sequence). The CDR3: CSAVATWGNEQFF.